This record covers a single T cell receptor (beta chain). This sample is part of a study of blood T cell repertoires in COVID-19. Study-wide background: Some COVID-19 samples were acute and others convalescent; all came from the United States, Italy and Spain. PBMCs, B-cell-depleted T cells, or T cells were the source of the cDNA or gDNA that made up the material.

The CDR3 contains 14 residues. The germline V gene has CDR1 ENHRY and CDR2 SYGVKD. The J segment lost 0 bases and the V segment lost 9 bases, leaving 7 bases of the junction unmatched. Original methodology: Estimates of nucleated cell counts were drawn from the amplification of reference gene primers. Clones were sequenced by immunoSEQ multiplex PCR, and TCRdb holds only the in-frame ones, with some missing. V, J and clone size derive from that table, while D and trimming were established from the DNA sequence. The data hold approximately 310,000 clones, with around 87% observed a single time. The sequencing sample was made of peripheral blood. The rearrangement uses TRBV10-3 and TRBJ2-7; 8 positions agree with TRBD1. This sequence was found in a woman aged 45-60 years who had recovered from COVID-19. CDR3 DNA sequence: TGTGCCATTGCAGGGGGCGGCCCCTCCTACGAGCAGTACTTC. As protein: CAIAGGGPSYEQYF.